This T cell receptor (beta chain) was documented in a study of radiotherapy plus CTLA-4 blockade in lung cancer. For this clone: Its antigen is undetermined.

Trimming shortened V by 7 bases and J by 6 bases, and 19 bases separated the two germline ends. In germline, CDR1 is SQVTM, CDR2 ANQGSEA. This CDR3 region has 13 residues. The data were produced by immunoSEQ multiplex PCR, yet TCRdb's version contains in-frame clones alone and is incomplete. The data hold 60,000 to 85,000 clones, with roughly 86% observed a single time. Study results and limitations: TCR clones of tumor origin grew in blood after radiotherapy plus ipilimumab.

Source: peripheral blood, taken from a patient treated with radiotherapy plus ipilimumab. The sequence came from a human donor with non-small cell lung cancer who had stable disease on radiotherapy plus ipilimumab. This rearrangement joins TRBV29-1 to TRBJ2-7, with a possible D match to TRBD1 (6 bases). The CDR3 DNA reads as TGCAGCGCAAGTGACAGGATTGTGACCGAGCAGTACTTC. Translation: CSASDRIVTEQYF.